Given below is one T cell receptor beta chain in context. This specimen belongs to a study of control samples from healthy donors and cancer patients. Sequenced by immunoSEQ multiplex PCR; TCRdb stores in-frame clones only, minus some. The data contain some 120,000 clones, approximately 92% of them singletons. Germline V CDR1 and CDR2: LNHDA, SQIVND (reference sequence). V lost 7 bases, J lost 4 bases, and 19 bases lay in between. The CDR3 sequence is 16 residues long. Sequenced material: PBMCs. The chain employs TRBV19 and TRBJ1-4, with unresolved D. This receptor was identified in a woman between 45 and 60 years old with colorectal cancer. The CDR3 DNA follows: TGTGCCAGTATGGCAAGTCCACAACGGGGTAATGAAAAACTGTTTTTT. Translating it yields CASMASPQRGNEKLFF.